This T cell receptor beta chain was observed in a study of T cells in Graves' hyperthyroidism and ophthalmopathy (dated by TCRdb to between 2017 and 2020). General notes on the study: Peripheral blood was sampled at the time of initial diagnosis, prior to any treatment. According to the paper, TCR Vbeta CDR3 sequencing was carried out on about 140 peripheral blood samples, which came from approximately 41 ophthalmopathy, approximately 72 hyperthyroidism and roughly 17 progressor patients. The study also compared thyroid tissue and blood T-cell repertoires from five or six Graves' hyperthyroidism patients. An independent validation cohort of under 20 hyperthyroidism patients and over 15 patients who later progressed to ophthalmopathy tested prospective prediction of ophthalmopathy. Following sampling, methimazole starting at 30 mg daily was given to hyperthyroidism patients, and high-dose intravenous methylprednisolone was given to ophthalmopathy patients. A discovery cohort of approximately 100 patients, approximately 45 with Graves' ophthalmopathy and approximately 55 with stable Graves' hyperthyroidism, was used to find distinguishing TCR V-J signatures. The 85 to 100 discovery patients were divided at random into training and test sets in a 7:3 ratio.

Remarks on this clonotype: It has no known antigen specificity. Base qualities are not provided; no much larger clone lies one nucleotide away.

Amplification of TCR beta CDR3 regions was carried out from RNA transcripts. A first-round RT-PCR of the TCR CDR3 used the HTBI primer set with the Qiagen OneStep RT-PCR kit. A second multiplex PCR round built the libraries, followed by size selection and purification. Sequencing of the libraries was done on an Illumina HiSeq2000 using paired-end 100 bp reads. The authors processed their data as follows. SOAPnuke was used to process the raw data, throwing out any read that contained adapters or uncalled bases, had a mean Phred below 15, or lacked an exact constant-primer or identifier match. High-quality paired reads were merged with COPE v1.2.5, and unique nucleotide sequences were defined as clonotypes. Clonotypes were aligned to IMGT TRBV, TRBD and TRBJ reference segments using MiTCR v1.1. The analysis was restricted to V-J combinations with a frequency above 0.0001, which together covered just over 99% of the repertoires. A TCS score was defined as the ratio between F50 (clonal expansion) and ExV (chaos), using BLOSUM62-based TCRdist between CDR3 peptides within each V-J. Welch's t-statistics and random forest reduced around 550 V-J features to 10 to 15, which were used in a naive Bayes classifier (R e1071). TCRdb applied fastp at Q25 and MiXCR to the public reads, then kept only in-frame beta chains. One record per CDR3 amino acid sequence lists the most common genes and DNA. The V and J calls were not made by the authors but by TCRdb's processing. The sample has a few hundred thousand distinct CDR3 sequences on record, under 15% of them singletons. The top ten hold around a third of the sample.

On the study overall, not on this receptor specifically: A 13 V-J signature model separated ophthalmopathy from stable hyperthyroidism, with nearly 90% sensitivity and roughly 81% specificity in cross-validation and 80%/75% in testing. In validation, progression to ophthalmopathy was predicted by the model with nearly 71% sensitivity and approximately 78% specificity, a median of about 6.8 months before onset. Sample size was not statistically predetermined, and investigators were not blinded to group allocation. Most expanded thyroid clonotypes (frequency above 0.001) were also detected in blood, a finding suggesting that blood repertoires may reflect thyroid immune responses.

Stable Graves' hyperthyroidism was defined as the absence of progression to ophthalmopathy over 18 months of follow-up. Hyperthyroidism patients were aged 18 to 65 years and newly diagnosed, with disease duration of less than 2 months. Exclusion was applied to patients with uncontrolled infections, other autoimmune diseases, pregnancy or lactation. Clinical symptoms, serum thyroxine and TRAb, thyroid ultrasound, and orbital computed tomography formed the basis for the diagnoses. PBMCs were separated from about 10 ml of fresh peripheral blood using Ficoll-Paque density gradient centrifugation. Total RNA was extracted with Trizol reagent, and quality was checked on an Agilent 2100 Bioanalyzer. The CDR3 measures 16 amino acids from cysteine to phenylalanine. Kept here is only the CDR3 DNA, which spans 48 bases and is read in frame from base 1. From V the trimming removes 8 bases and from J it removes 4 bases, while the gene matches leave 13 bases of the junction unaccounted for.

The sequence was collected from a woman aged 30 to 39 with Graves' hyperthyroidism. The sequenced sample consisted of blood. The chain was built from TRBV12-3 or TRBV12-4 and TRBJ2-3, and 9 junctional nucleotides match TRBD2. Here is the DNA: TGTGCCAGCGTCACCGGCGGGGCGGGAGGGGCAGATACGCAGTATTTT. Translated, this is CASVTGGAGGADTQYF.